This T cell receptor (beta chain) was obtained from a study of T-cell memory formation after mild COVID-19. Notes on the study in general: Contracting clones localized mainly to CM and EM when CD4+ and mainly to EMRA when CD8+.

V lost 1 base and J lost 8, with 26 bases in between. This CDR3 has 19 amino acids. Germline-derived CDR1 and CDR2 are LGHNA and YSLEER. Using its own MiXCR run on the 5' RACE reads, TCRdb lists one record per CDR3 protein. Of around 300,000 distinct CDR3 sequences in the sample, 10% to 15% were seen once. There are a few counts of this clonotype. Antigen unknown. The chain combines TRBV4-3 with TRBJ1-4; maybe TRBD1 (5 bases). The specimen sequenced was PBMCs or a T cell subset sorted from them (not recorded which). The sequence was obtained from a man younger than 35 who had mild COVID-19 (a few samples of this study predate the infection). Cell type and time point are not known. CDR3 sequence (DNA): TGCGCCAGCAGCCAAGCTCTGGAGGAGGGGCAGGGTTTGTTGGAAAAACTGTTTTTT. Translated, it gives CASSQALEEGQGLLEKLFF.